The TCR beta chain under discussion was sequenced for a study of post-analysis software for immune sequencing data. Study-level results: Elevated frequency relative to controls characterized four to six TRBV segments in patients, TRBV5-6, TRBV5-1 and TRBV20-1 among them.

Note on this clonotype: Its antigen is unknown.

cDNA libraries of TCR beta carried unique molecular identifiers. MiXCR, applied by TCRdb to the PCR reads, yields one record per CDR3 protein. The sample contains hundreds of thousands of distinct CDR3 sequences, roughly two fifths of which appear only once. The V gene lost 3 bases and the J gene lost 2 bases, with 10 bases spanning the gap. The CDR3 length is 14 residues. In germline, CDR1 is SGHTA, CDR2 FQGNSA. This chain links TRBV7-2 with TRBJ1-2; D is undetermined. The sample taken for sequencing was blood. This TCR came from a girl aged 10 to 17 with multiple sclerosis. The CDR3 region is CASSFWTENYGYTF. CDR3 nucleotides: TGTGCCAGCAGCTTCTGGACGGAGAACTATGGCTACACCTTC.